Following are 13 T cell receptor beta chains from one sample sequenced in a study of shared clonotypes between healthy human individuals. Only in-frame clones appear in the TCRdb table, and some are missing; sequencing was by immunoSEQ multiplex PCR. The sample includes around 2,000,000 clones, around 96% of them seen just once. Naive CD8 cells comprised CD45RO-negative, CCR7-positively selected cells, excluding terminally differentiated effector memory CD45RA+ cells. The sequenced sample consisted of naive CD8+ T cells sorted from blood. The source of these receptors is a man aged 18 to 35 in good health.

This clone showed up just a few times. The chain couples TRBV30 to TRBJ1-2; no clear D gene. Germline loops: CDR1 GTSNPN, CDR2 SVGIG (reference sequence). V shed 4 bases and J shed 3 bases, with 9 bases lying between them. CDR3 length equals 12 residues. The CDR3 loop is CAWTGQHYGYTF. In DNA, the CDR3 is TGTGCCTGGACGGGCCAGCACTATGGCTACACCTTC.

Note on this clone: Distinct nucleotide sequences in the sample also encode this CDR3. V and J are TRBV13 and TRBJ2-1; no clear D. V was shortened by 4 bases and J by 6 bases, with 7 bases between the two germline ends. Germline CDR1 PRHDT, CDR2 FYEKMQ (reference sequence). This CDR3 comprises 12 residues. In DNA, the CDR3 is TGTGCCAGCAGCTCCCTTCGCAATGAGCAGTTCTTC. As protein: CASSSLRNEQFF.

V usage is TRBV4-3 and J usage is TRBJ2-1; no reliable D call. The germline CDR1 and CDR2 sequences are LGHNA and YSLEER. V lost 0 bases, J lost 2 bases, and 14 bases lay in between. The length of the CDR3 is 17 residues. CDR3 in DNA: TGCGCCAGCAGCCAAGATCGGTGGACGACCGCCTACAATGAGCAGTTCTTC. The encoded protein is CASSQDRWTTAYNEQFF.

This chain connects TRBV6-1 to TRBJ2-7, with D perhaps TRBD1 or TRBD2 (5 bases each). This CDR3 region has 15 residues. V was cut by 4 bases and J by 4 bases, with 17 bases left in between. The germline V gene encodes CDR1 MNHNS and CDR2 SASEGT. In DNA, the CDR3 is TGTGCCAGCAGTGTGGGTCGGGGACGGGGTTACGAGCAGTACTTC. It codes for CASSVGRGRGYEQYF.

V is TRBV10-3 and J is TRBJ1-1; maybe TRBD1 (6 bases). The V gene's germline CDR1 is ENHRY and CDR2 SYGVKD. Trimming took off 11 bases at V and 10 bases at J, with 26 bases between the two ends. The CDR3 runs 14 residues. The CDR3 DNA sequence: TGTGCCTCGAAGGGGGGCACCGGCGAAGAGAGAGCTTTCTTT. It translates to CASKGGTGEERAFF.

The sample holds one count of this clone. This CDR3 is also generated by other DNA sequences in the sample. The V gene is TRBV27, the J gene TRBJ2-7; D is undetermined. V was shortened by 3 bases and J by 2 bases, with 8 bases between the two germline ends. The CDR3 has 13 amino acids. Germline lookup yields CDR1 MNHEY and CDR2 SMNVEV (reference sequence). The CDR3 bases are TGTGCCAGCAGTTTCCGAGCCGCCTACGAGCAGTACTTC. It is translated as CASSFRAAYEQYF.

V and J are TRBV4-1 and TRBJ1-2, with D possibly matching TRBD1 (6 bases). CDR1 is MGHRA, CDR2 YSYEKL, per germline. V dropped 0 bases and J dropped 1 base, with 12 bases sitting between them. This CDR3 is built from 16 residues. The CDR3, as DNA: TGCGCCAGCAGCCAAGAGGCGGGGGCCGATAACTATGGCTACACCTTC. It encodes CASSQEAGADNYGYTF.

This chain joins TRBV7-9 and TRBJ1-2, with TRBD1 as a possible D gene (5 bases). Germline CDR1 SEHNR, CDR2 FQNEAQ (reference sequence). Trimming stripped 3 bases from V and 5 bases from J, with 16 bases between. This CDR3 region has 15 residues. The CDR3 region is CASSLGPEPTYGYTF. The CDR3 DNA reads TGTGCCAGCAGCTTGGGGCCAGAACCAACGTATGGCTACACCTTC. Supplemented by reference TRBV7-9 and TRBJ1-2, the full variable domain reads DTGVSQNPRHKITKRGQNVTFRCDPISEHNRLYWYRQTLGQGPEFLTYFQNEAQLEKSRLLSDRFSAERPKGSFSTLEIQRTEQGDSAMYLCASSLGPEPTYGYTFGSGTRLTVV.

The rearrangement links TRBV6-6 to TRBJ1-6, with 7 bases that match TRBD1. With 5 bases clipped from V and 10 bases from J, the junction kept 8 bases outside the gene matches. This CDR3 region has 14 residues. Germline V lookup: CDR1 MNHNY, CDR2 SVGAGI (reference sequence). Written as DNA, the CDR3 is TGTGCCAGCAGTGAGACAGGGCTCGGATCACCCCTCCACTTT. Protein product: CASSETGLGSPLHF.

The V and J genes are TRBV7-9 and TRBJ1-1; 9 bases agree with TRBD1. This CDR3 is 15 amino acids long. J gave up 0 bases and V 4 bases, and 3 bases lay outside the gene matches. Germline values: CDR1 SEHNR, CDR2 FQNEAQ (reference sequence). The CDR3: CASSSGDRVNTEAFF. The CDR3 DNA reads as TGTGCCAGCAGCTCCGGGGACAGGGTGAACACTGAAGCTTTCTTT.

The V and J genes are TRBV27 and TRBJ2-7; TRBD1 is a possible D gene (6 bases). V lost 2 bases to trimming and J lost 5 bases, with 13 bases between them. This CDR3 region has 14 residues. The germline CDR1 and CDR2 sequences are MNHEY and SMNVEV (reference sequence). CDR3 sequence reads: CASSLDRRANEQYF. In nucleotides, the CDR3 is TGTGCCAGCAGTTTAGACAGGCGGGCTAACGAGCAGTACTTC.

The gene calls are TRBV6-6 and TRBJ2-5; D remains unclear. The J call is uncertain, as TRBJ2-7 better fits the DNA end. The CDR3 covers 13 residues. The germline gives CDR1 MNHNY, CDR2 SVGAGI (reference sequence). In DNA, the CDR3 is TGTGCCAGCAGTTACTCATACAGTTACGAGCAGTACTTC. Translation gives CASSYSYSYEQYF.

The genes are TRBV5-5 and TRBJ2-7; TRBD1 matches 7 bases. V trimming: 2 bases; J trimming: 0 bases; junction bases outside the gene matches: 2. This CDR3 contains 14 residues. Germline V gene sequence: CDR1 SGHKS, CDR2 YYEKEE (reference sequence). Here the CDR3 reads CASSFGQASYEQYF. In DNA form, the CDR3 reads TGTGCCAGCAGCTTTGGACAGGCCTCCTACGAGCAGTACTTC.